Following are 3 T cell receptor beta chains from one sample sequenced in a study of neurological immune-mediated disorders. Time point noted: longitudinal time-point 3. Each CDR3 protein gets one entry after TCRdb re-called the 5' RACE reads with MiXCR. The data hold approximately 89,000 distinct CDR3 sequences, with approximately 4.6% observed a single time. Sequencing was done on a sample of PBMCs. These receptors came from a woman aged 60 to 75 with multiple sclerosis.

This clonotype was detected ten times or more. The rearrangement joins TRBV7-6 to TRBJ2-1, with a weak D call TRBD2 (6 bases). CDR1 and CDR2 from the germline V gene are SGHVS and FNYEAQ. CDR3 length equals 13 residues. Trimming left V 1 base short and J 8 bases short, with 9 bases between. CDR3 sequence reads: CASSLVGGYEQFF. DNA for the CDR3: TGTGCCAGCAGCTTAGTTGGGGGGTATGAGCAGTTCTTC. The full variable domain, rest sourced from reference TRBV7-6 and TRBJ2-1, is GAGVSQSPRYKVTKRGQDVALRCDPISGHVSLYWYRQALGQGPEFLTYFNYEAQQDKSGLPNDRFSAERPEGSISTLTIQRTEQRDSAMYRCASSLVGGYEQFFGPGTRLTVL.

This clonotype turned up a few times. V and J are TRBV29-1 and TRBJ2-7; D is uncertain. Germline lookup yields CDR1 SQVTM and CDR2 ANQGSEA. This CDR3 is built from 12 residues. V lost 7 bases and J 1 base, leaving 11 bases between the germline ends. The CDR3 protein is CSGQVGSYEQYF. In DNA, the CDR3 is TGCAGCGGCCAAGTAGGGTCCTACGAGCAGTACTTC.

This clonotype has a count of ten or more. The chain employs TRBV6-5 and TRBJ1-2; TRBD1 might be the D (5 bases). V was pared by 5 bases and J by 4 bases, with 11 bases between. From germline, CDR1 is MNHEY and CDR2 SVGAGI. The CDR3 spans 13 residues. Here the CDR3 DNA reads TGTGCCAGCAGTGGGGGACCCCCCTATGGCTACACCTTC. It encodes CASSGGPPYGYTF.